Below, 21 T cell receptor beta chains from the same sample are listed, as sequenced in a study of cytomegalovirus exposure and HLA in healthy donors. Primers included in the PCR were 60 Vbeta and 13 Jbeta primers. Libraries were prepared by immunoSEQ multiplex PCR; TCRdb keeps only in-frame clonotypes and omits some of them. The data contain fewer than 200,000 clones, 70% to 80% of them singletons. The specimen sequenced was PBMCs. The receptors shown here come from a female donor in good health and CMV-seronegative.

The V call is TRBV27, the J call TRBJ1-3; D might be TRBD1 (6 bases). Looked up from germline, CDR1 is MNHEY and CDR2 is SMNVEV (reference sequence). The CDR3 totals 15 residues. Trimming cost V 6 bases and J 3 bases, with 15 bases left between them. This chain's CDR3 is CASRKTGNRGNTIYF. The CDR3 coding sequence is TGTGCCAGCAGGAAAACAGGGAACCGTGGAAACACCATATATTTT.

The chain has TRBV7-3 and TRBJ2-3, with 9 bases that match TRBD2. CDR1 is SGHTA, CDR2 FQGTGA, per germline. This CDR3 comprises 15 residues. Trimming cost V 1 base and J 4 bases; bases outside gene matches: 3. The CDR3 sequence: CASSLSGGVPDTQYF. Here the CDR3 DNA reads TGTGCCAGCAGCTTAAGCGGGGGGGTTCCAGATACGCAGTATTTT.

In the case of this clone: In the same sample, other DNA sequences code for this CDR3. DNA of the CDR3: TGTGCCAGCAGTCCCATCTCTACAGGGCGCACTGAAGCTTTCTTT. Its translation: CASSPISTGRTEAFF. This chain joins TRBV6-5 and TRBJ1-1; a possible D gene is TRBD1 (6 bases). CDR3 length equals 15 residues. The V end was cut by 5 bases, the J end by 4 bases, with 17 bases between. The V gene's germline CDR1 is MNHEY and CDR2 SVGAGI.

The rearrangement joins TRBV6-4 to TRBJ1-2; D may be TRBD1 (6 bases). Trimming pared 2 bases from V and 5 bases from J, leaving 12 bases between. Germline CDR1 MRHNA, CDR2 SNTAGT. The CDR3 is 14 amino acids. The CDR3 reads CASSDGSGVYGYTF. The CDR3 bases are TGTGCCAGCAGTGACGGCTCAGGGGTATATGGCTACACCTTC.

V usage is TRBV4-1 and J usage is TRBJ2-5; D may be TRBD2 (6 bases). Per the germline V gene, CDR1 is MGHRA and CDR2 is YSYEKL. V was cut by 4 bases and J by 6 bases, with 18 bases left in between. The CDR3 loop spans 15 amino acids. The CDR3 DNA follows: TGCGCCAGCAGCCGGGACCGGGACTCCGAAAAGACCCAGTACTTC. Its protein is CASSRDRDSEKTQYF.

Only a few counts were recorded for this clone. The chain is built from TRBV6-5 and TRBJ2-3, with 9 bases identical to TRBD2. J gave up 2 bases and V 5 bases, and 2 bases lay outside the gene matches. The CDR3 runs to 14 residues. Germline lookup yields CDR1 MNHEY and CDR2 SVGAGI. The CDR3: CASSLAGPTDTQYF. Here the CDR3 DNA reads TGTGCCAGCAGTCTAGCGGGGCCCACAGATACGCAGTATTTT.

The chain recombines TRBV5-4 with TRBJ2-5; D may be TRBD2 (6 bases). The J call may be incorrect, as the DNA end agrees better with TRBJ2-7. The germline gives CDR1 SGHNT, CDR2 YYREEE (reference sequence). The CDR3 consists of 19 residues. For the CDR3, the DNA is TGTGCCAGCAGCCAGCTTATCAAGGCGGGAACTAGCAGGACCTACGAGCAGTACTTC. As protein: CASSQLIKAGTSRTYEQYF.

The rearrangement links TRBV6-5 to TRBJ1-1; D unresolved. The V gene lost 3 bases and the J gene lost 8 bases, with 13 bases spanning the gap. The CDR3 is 13 residues long. Germline CDR1 and CDR2: MNHEY and SVGAGI. The CDR3 DNA reads as TGTGCCAGCAGTTATAGCGGACGCTTAGAAGCTTTCTTT. It is translated as CASSYSGRLEAFF.

The genes are TRBV19 and TRBJ1-2; D remains ambiguous. The V end lost 6 bases, the J end lost 0 bases, and 11 bases lay between the germline ends. The CDR3 loop spans 14 amino acids. Germline lookup yields CDR1 LNHDA and CDR2 SQIVND (reference sequence). This CDR3 reads CASRVYGANYGYTF. In DNA form, the CDR3 reads TGTGCCAGTAGGGTTTATGGAGCTAACTATGGCTACACCTTC.

V and J are TRBV23-1 and TRBJ2-3; 7 bases are a match to TRBD2. TRBV23-1 is an open reading frame, and its role is uncertain. CDR3 length: 17 amino acids. V was clipped by 9 bases and J by 2 bases; unmatched bases: 17. DNA of the CDR3: TGCGCCAGGACTAACCCCTCGGCTAGCGGATACACAGATACGCAGTATTTT. This sequence encodes CARTNPSASGYTDTQYF.

The chain is built from TRBV21-1 and TRBJ2-5; the DNA was not compared with TRBD1, the D call given in the table. TRBV21-1 is assigned pseudogene status. CDR3 length: 16 amino acids. CDR3 sequence reads: CASSLHHRDTQETQYF. The CDR3 nucleotides are TGTGCCAGCAGCCTCCACCATCGGGACACCCAAGAGACCCAGTACTTC.

The chain carries TRBV7-6 and TRBJ2-3, with 7 positions matching TRBD2. The CDR3 sequence is 19 residues long. CDR1 SGHVS and CDR2 FNYEAQ come from the germline V gene. Trimming removed 7 bases from V and 0 bases from J; junction bases left unmatched: 19. CDR3 bases: TGTGCCAGCACGCTAACCCCAGAGGGCGGGGGAGCTAGCACAGATACGCAGTATTTT. This encodes CASTLTPEGGGASTDTQYF.

Turning to this clone: This sample also contains other DNA sequences that code for the same CDR3. The chain links TRBV5-1 to TRBJ2-7, with D maybe TRBD2 (6 bases). This CDR3 comprises 14 residues. Germline lookup yields CDR1 SGHRS and CDR2 YFSETQ. The V gene lost 3 bases and the J gene lost 7 bases, with 17 bases spanning the gap. The CDR3 bases are TGCGCCAGCAGCTCAGCGGGCGCCCCTCGGGAGCAGTACTTC. It encodes CASSSAGAPREQYF.

The rearrangement links TRBV4-3 to TRBJ1-2; no clear D gene. Germline lookup yields CDR1 LGHNA and CDR2 YSLEER. V was trimmed by 1 base and J by 4 bases, leaving 10 bases between them. The CDR3 is 14 amino acids. As DNA, the CDR3 is TGCGCCAGCAGCCAAGTGTCGGGGAGCTATGGCTACACCTTC. Translation gives CASSQVSGSYGYTF.

This chain connects TRBV19 to TRBJ2-5, with 8 bases fitting TRBD2. The CDR3 runs to 16 residues. V was clipped by 6 bases and J by 2 bases; unmatched bases: 11. Germline lookup yields CDR1 LNHDA and CDR2 SQIVND (reference sequence). The CDR3 coding sequence is TGTGCCAGTAGAGGCCTTTTAGCGGGGCGGCAAGAGACCCAGTACTTC. Protein sequence: CASRGLLAGRQETQYF.

This clone was found once. The rearrangement uses TRBV4-2 and TRBJ2-2, with D possibly TRBD1 on 6 matching bases. The CDR3 spans 13 residues. From germline, CDR1 is LGHNA and CDR2 YNFKEQ. V was cut by 7 bases and J by 6 bases, with 12 bases left in between. CDR3 DNA: TGTGCCAGCAAGCTGGGGGCCGCCGGGGAGCTGTTTTTT. This sequence encodes CASKLGAAGELFF.

The chain recombines TRBV7-3 with TRBJ2-3; TRBD1 is a possible D gene (5 bases). This CDR3 has 15 residues. The V and J ends lost 2 bases and 6 bases respectively, with 15 bases between them. The germline V gene has CDR1 SGHTA and CDR2 FQGTGA. CDR3 in DNA: TGTGCCAGCAGCTTATCCCAGGGAAGGAGTGATACGCAGTATTTT. Amino acids: CASSLSQGRSDTQYF. Full variable domain (rest looked up from reference TRBV7-3 and TRBJ2-3): GAGVSQTPSNKVTEKGKYVELRCDPISGHTALYWYRQSLGQGPEFLIYFQGTGAADDSGLPNDRFFAVRPEGSVSTLKIQRTERGDSAVYLCASSLSQGRSDTQYFGPGTRLTVL.

Notes on this clone: One end of the junction does not line up with germline, which may come from a read error. The V call is TRBV4-2, the J call TRBJ2-7, with 7 bases lining up with TRBD2. The CDR3 is made up of 17 amino acids. Germline V gene lookup returns CDR1 LGHNA and CDR2 YNFKEQ. In nucleotides, the CDR3 is TGTGCCAGCAGCGAAGAAGCATTAGCGGGTAGGCTGAACGAGCAGTACTTC. It is translated as CASSEEALAGRLNEQYF.

The rearrangement joins TRBV20-1 to TRBJ2-1; D gene ambiguous. This CDR3 is 11 amino acids long. Germline values: CDR1 DFQATT, CDR2 SNEGSKA (reference sequence). Trimming cost V 0 bases and J 10 bases, with 7 bases left between them. The CDR3 here is CSARDQAEQFF. CDR3 sequence (DNA): TGCAGTGCTAGAGATCAAGCCGAGCAGTTCTTC.

The chain has TRBV7-2 and TRBJ2-2, with 9 nucleotides matching TRBD1. This CDR3 has 15 residues. The germline V gene has CDR1 SGHTA and CDR2 FQGNSA. J lost 4 bases, V lost 4 bases, and 4 bases had no gene match. This chain's CDR3 is CASSSGQGSTGELFF. DNA for the CDR3: TGTGCCAGCAGCTCGGGACAGGGTTCCACCGGGGAGCTGTTTTTT.

The gene calls are TRBV7-9 and TRBJ1-6; weak D call: TRBD1 (6 bases). V dropped 0 bases and J dropped 8 bases, with 8 bases sitting between them. The CDR3 runs to 14 residues. Germline assignment: CDR1 SEHNR and CDR2 FQNEAQ (reference sequence). CDR3 in DNA: TGTGCCAGCAGCTTAGCAGGGGGGGATTCACCCCTCCACTTT. As protein: CASSLAGGDSPLHF.